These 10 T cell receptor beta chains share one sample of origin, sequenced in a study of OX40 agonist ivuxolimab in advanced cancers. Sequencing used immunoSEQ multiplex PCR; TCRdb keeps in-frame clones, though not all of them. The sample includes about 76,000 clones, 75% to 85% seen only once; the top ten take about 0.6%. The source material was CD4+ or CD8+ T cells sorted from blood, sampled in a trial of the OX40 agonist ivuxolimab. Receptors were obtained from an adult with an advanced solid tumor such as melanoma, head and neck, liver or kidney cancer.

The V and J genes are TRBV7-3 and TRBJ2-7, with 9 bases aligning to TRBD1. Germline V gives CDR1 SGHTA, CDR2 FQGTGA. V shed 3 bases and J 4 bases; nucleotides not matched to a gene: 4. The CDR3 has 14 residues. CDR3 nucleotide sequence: TGTGCCAGCAGCTTTGGGACAGGGCCATACGAGCAGTACTTC. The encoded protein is CASSFGTGPYEQYF. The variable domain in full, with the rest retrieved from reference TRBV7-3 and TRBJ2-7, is GAGVSQTPSNKVTEKGKYVELRCDPISGHTALYWYRQSLGQGPEFLIYFQGTGAADDSGLPNDRFFAVRPEGSVSTLKIQRTERGDSAVYLCASSFGTGPYEQYFGPGTRLTVT.

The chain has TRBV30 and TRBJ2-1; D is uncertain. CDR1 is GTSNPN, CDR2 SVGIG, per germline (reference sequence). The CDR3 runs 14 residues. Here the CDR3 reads CAGTRLSSYNEQFF. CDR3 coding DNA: TGTGCGGGAACGCGACTGAGCTCCTACAATGAGCAGTTCTTC.

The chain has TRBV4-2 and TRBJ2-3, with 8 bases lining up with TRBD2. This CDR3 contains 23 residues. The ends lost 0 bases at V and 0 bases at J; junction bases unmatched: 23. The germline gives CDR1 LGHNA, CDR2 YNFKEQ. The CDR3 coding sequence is TGTGCCAGCAGCCAAGAACTTTGGCGGGAGGAATTAGAGGGCGGGGGAAGCACAGATACGCAGTATTTT. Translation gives CASSQELWREELEGGGSTDTQYF.

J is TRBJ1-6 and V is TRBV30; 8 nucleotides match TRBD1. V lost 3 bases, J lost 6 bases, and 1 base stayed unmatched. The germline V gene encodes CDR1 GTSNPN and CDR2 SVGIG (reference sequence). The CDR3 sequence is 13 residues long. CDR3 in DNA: TGTGCCTGGAGAGGACAGGGTAATTCACCCCTCCACTTT. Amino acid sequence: CAWRGQGNSPLHF.

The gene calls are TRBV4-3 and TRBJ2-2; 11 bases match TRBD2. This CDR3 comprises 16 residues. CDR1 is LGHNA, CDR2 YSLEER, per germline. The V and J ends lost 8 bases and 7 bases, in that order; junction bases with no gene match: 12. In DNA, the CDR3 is TGCGCCAGCTCACTGGGGACTAGCGGCGACAACGGGGAGCTGTTTTTT. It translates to CASSLGTSGDNGELFF.

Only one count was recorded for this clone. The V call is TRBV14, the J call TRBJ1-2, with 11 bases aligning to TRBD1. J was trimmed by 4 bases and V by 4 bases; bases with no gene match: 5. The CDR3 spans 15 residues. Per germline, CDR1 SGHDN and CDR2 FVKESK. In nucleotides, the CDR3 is TGTGCCAGCAGCCGGGACAGGGGGGCCGTCTATGGCTACACCTTC. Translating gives CASSRDRGAVYGYTF.

CDR3 in amino acids: CASSQATGGAYEQYF. The CDR3 nucleotides are TGCGCCAGCAGCCAAGCAACAGGGGGAGCGTACGAGCAGTACTTC. The chain uses TRBV4-3 and TRBJ2-7; 8 positions match TRBD1. The V segment lost 1 base and the J segment 4 bases; nucleotides outside the gene matches: 6. CDR3 length equals 15 residues. CDR1 and CDR2 (germline): LGHNA, YSLEER.

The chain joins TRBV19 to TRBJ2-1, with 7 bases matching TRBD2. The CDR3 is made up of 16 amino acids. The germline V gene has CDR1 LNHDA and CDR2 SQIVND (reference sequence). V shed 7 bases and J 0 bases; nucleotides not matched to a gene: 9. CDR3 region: CASTPSGAVSYNEQFF. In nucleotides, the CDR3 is TGTGCCAGTACTCCTAGCGGAGCCGTCTCCTACAATGAGCAGTTCTTC.

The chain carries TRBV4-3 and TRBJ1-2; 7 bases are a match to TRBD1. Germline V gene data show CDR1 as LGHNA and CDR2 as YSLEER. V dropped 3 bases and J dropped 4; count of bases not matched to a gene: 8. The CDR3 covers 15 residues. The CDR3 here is CASSQAPGGSYGYTF. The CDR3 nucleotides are TGCGCCAGCAGCCAGGCCCCAGGGGGGAGCTATGGCTACACCTTC.

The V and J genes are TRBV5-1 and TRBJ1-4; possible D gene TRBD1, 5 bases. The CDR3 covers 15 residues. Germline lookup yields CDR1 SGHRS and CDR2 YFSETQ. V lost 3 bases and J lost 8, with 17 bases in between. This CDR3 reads CASSSTVGRDEKLFF. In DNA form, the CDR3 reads TGCGCCAGCAGCTCAACAGTGGGTCGGGACGAAAAACTGTTTTTT.